A selection of T cell receptor beta chains follows, all from one sample in a study of control samples from healthy donors and cancer patients. The table came from immunoSEQ multiplex PCR; TCRdb's copy has only in-frame clones and leaves some out. Of about 120,000 clones in the sample, 70% to 90% were seen once. The source material was blood. These receptors were obtained from a man in his sixties in good health. CDR3s include the opening cysteine and the closing phenylalanine or tryptophan. A D gene is named only where the DNA matches it firmly. The size field is filled for only some rows; it gives once, few, many or a size class.

v_call: TRBV18; j_call: TRBJ2-2; clone_size: -; d_call: -; cdr3_aa: CASSPTTAGTTGELFF; cdr3_nt: TGTGCCAGCTCACCAACAACGGCGGGCACTACCGGGGAGCTGTTTTTT
v_call: TRBV6-1; j_call: TRBJ1-5; clone_size: -; d_call: TRBD1; cdr3_aa: CASSVMSSTGYQPQHF; cdr3_nt: TGTGCCAGCAGTGTCATGTCCTCGACAGGGTATCAGCCCCAGCATTTT
v_call: TRBV7-9; j_call: TRBJ1-2; clone_size: -; d_call: -; cdr3_aa: CASSLVEAIKGYTF; cdr3_nt: TGTGCCAGCAGCTTAGTGGAGGCCATAAAGGGCTACACCTTC
v_call: TRBV2; j_call: TRBJ2-7; clone_size: -; d_call: -; cdr3_aa: CASRHSFFYEQYF; cdr3_nt: TGTGCCAGCAGGCACAGCTTTTTCTACGAGCAGTACTTC
v_call: TRBV7-2; j_call: TRBJ1-1; clone_size: -; d_call: -; cdr3_aa: CASSFNPPEAFF; cdr3_nt: TGTGCCAGCAGCTTTAACCCTCCCGAAGCTTTCTTT
v_call: TRBV5-1; j_call: TRBJ1-6; clone_size: -; d_call: TRBD1; cdr3_aa: CASTPGQETSPLHF; cdr3_nt: TGCGCCAGCACCCCGGGACAGGAGACTTCACCCCTCCACTTT
v_call: TRBV6-5; j_call: TRBJ1-6; clone_size: few; d_call: TRBD1; cdr3_aa: CASSRQGDNSPLHF; cdr3_nt: TGTGCCAGCAGTCGACAGGGGGACAATTCACCCCTCCACTTT
v_call: TRBV6-2/TRBV6-3; j_call: TRBJ2-7; clone_size: -; d_call: -; cdr3_aa: CASSYVDRGFDEQYF; cdr3_nt: TGTGCCAGCAGTTACGTCGATAGGGGGTTTGACGAGCAGTACTTC
v_call: TRBV28; j_call: TRBJ1-2; clone_size: -; d_call: TRBD1; cdr3_aa: CASSLSIGGPGQGRGYGYTF; cdr3_nt: TGTGCCAGCAGTTTATCGATTGGGGGACCGGGACAGGGCCGAGGCTATGGCTACACCTTC
v_call: TRBV7-2; j_call: TRBJ2-6; clone_size: -; d_call: TRBD1; cdr3_aa: CASSTPTDRGATGANVLTF; cdr3_nt: TGTGCCAGCAGCACTCCGACGGACAGGGGGGCTACTGGGGCCAACGTCCTGACTTTC
v_call: TRBV29-1; j_call: TRBJ1-5; clone_size: once; d_call: -; cdr3_aa: CSVGTENQPQHF; cdr3_nt: TGCAGCGTGGGGACGGAGAATCAGCCCCAGCATTTT
v_call: TRBV24-1; j_call: TRBJ2-1; clone_size: -; d_call: TRBD2; cdr3_aa: CATSDLAGGRFF; cdr3_nt: TGTGCCACCAGTGATCTAGCGGGGGGACGGTTCTTC
v_call: TRBV19; j_call: TRBJ1-3; clone_size: -; d_call: -; cdr3_aa: CASSISAGGSGNTIYF; cdr3_nt: TGTGCCAGTAGTATATCCGCCGGGGGCTCTGGAAACACCATATATTTT
v_call: TRBV19; j_call: TRBJ2-7; clone_size: -; d_call: -; cdr3_aa: CASSSSGTYEQYF; cdr3_nt: TGTGCCAGTAGCTCTTCCGGGACCTACGAGCAGTACTTC
v_call: TRBV11-1; j_call: TRBJ2-1; clone_size: -; d_call: TRBD2; cdr3_aa: CASSLDGGAGLEQFF; cdr3_nt: TGTGCCAGCAGCTTAGACGGGGGGGCCGGACTTGAGCAGTTCTTC
v_call: TRBV4-1; j_call: TRBJ1-2; clone_size: -; d_call: TRBD1; cdr3_aa: CASSQPGQPDQGGYTF; cdr3_nt: TGCGCCAGCAGCCAACCGGGACAGCCGGACCAGGGGGGCTACACCTTC
v_call: TRBV5-4; j_call: TRBJ2-2; clone_size: -; d_call: -; cdr3_aa: CASSLSKANTGELFF; cdr3_nt: TGTGCCAGCAGCTTGTCAAAGGCGAACACCGGGGAGCTGTTTTTT
v_call: TRBV2; j_call: TRBJ1-2; clone_size: -; d_call: -; cdr3_aa: CASSGGNYGYTF; cdr3_nt: TGTGCCAGCAGTGGTGGGAACTATGGCTACACCTTC
v_call: TRBV5-4; j_call: TRBJ2-5; clone_size: -; d_call: TRBD2; cdr3_aa: CASSAGGSYQETQYF; cdr3_nt: TGTGCCAGCAGCGCCGGGGGGTCGTACCAAGAGACCCAGTACTTC
v_call: TRBV7-2; j_call: TRBJ1-1; clone_size: -; d_call: -; cdr3_aa: CASSHDSNTEAFF; cdr3_nt: TGTGCCAGCAGCCACGACAGCAACACTGAAGCTTTCTTT
v_call: TRBV4-1; j_call: TRBJ1-2; clone_size: -; d_call: TRBD1; cdr3_aa: CASSQESGGRNGYTF; cdr3_nt: TGCGCCAGCAGCCAAGAGTCAGGGGGCCGTAATGGCTACACCTTC
v_call: TRBV14; j_call: TRBJ2-7; clone_size: -; d_call: -; cdr3_aa: CASSRSRGPYEQYF; cdr3_nt: TGTGCCAGCAGCCGTAGCAGGGGCCCCTACGAGCAGTACTTC
v_call: TRBV5-4; j_call: TRBJ2-4; clone_size: -; d_call: -; cdr3_aa: CASSLQRDLAKNIQYF; cdr3_nt: TGTGCCAGCAGCTTGCAGAGGGATCTGGCCAAAAACATTCAGTACTTC
v_call: TRBV6-5; j_call: TRBJ1-1; clone_size: -; d_call: -; cdr3_aa: CASIGTEAFF; cdr3_nt: TGTGCCAGCATCGGCACTGAAGCTTTCTTT
v_call: TRBV7-6; j_call: TRBJ2-1; clone_size: -; d_call: -; cdr3_aa: CASSLDRDKYYNEQFF; cdr3_nt: TGTGCCAGCAGCTTGGATAGGGACAAATACTACAATGAGCAGTTCTTC
v_call: TRBV28; j_call: TRBJ1-1; clone_size: -; d_call: -; cdr3_aa: CASSLYTGAFF; cdr3_nt: TGTGCCAGCAGTCTGTATACGGGCGCTTTCTTT
v_call: TRBV30; j_call: TRBJ2-7; clone_size: once; d_call: TRBD1; cdr3_aa: CAWSPQTGAYEQYF; cdr3_nt: TGTGCCTGGAGTCCTCAAACAGGGGCCTACGAGCAGTACTTC
v_call: TRBV5-6; j_call: TRBJ2-2; clone_size: -; d_call: TRBD1; cdr3_aa: CASSWGQGYTGELFF; cdr3_nt: TGTGCCAGCAGCTGGGGACAGGGTTACACCGGGGAGCTGTTTTTT
v_call: TRBV6-5; j_call: TRBJ1-4; clone_size: -; d_call: -; cdr3_aa: CASTSGNNEKLFF; cdr3_nt: TGTGCCAGCACTTCCGGGAATAATGAAAAACTGTTTTTT
v_call: TRBV10-3; j_call: TRBJ2-7; clone_size: -; d_call: -; cdr3_aa: CAIRDTGAFYEQYF; cdr3_nt: TGTGCCATCAGAGATACAGGAGCCTTCTACGAGCAGTACTTC
v_call: TRBV7-9; j_call: TRBJ2-5; clone_size: -; d_call: TRBD1; cdr3_aa: CATITGVETQYF; cdr3_nt: TGTGCCACCATTACAGGGGTAGAGACCCAGTACTTC
v_call: TRBV30; j_call: TRBJ1-1; clone_size: -; d_call: TRBD1; cdr3_aa: CAWSVINRGRRTEAFF; cdr3_nt: TGTGCCTGGAGTGTCATAAACAGGGGGCGAAGAACTGAAGCTTTCTTT
v_call: TRBV5-5; j_call: TRBJ2-7; clone_size: -; d_call: -; cdr3_aa: CASSLAGQITYEQYF; cdr3_nt: TGTGCCAGCAGCTTGGCCGGGCAGATTACCTACGAGCAGTACTTC
v_call: TRBV19; j_call: TRBJ1-1; clone_size: -; d_call: TRBD1; cdr3_aa: CASSPRTGTNTEAFF; cdr3_nt: TGTGCCAGTAGTCCGCGGACAGGGACGAACACTGAAGCTTTCTTT
v_call: TRBV7-2; j_call: TRBJ2-3; clone_size: -; d_call: TRBD2; cdr3_aa: CASSFILAGSTDTQYF; cdr3_nt: TGTGCCAGCAGCTTCATCCTAGCGGGGAGCACAGATACGCAGTATTTT
v_call: TRBV6-5; j_call: TRBJ2-5; clone_size: -; d_call: TRBD1; cdr3_aa: CASMGQGAGETQYF; cdr3_nt: TGTGCCAGCATGGGACAGGGGGCCGGGGAGACCCAGTACTTC
v_call: TRBV29-1; j_call: TRBJ2-7; clone_size: -; d_call: -; cdr3_aa: CSVEAVANYEQYF; cdr3_nt: TGCAGCGTTGAAGCAGTGGCGAACTACGAGCAGTACTTC
v_call: TRBV7-9; j_call: TRBJ1-2; clone_size: -; d_call: -; cdr3_aa: CASRPTATGISYGYTF; cdr3_nt: TGTGCCAGCAGACCAACCGCGACAGGTATCAGCTATGGCTACACCTTC
v_call: TRBV18; j_call: TRBJ2-1; clone_size: -; d_call: -; cdr3_aa: CASSPPLGQGYNEQFF; cdr3_nt: TGTGCCAGCTCACCACCGCTTGGGCAGGGCTACAATGAGCAGTTCTTC
v_call: TRBV5-8; j_call: TRBJ1-5; clone_size: few; d_call: TRBD1; cdr3_aa: CASSVTGQAGDQPQHF; cdr3_nt: TGTGCCAGCAGCGTGACAGGGCAGGCCGGCGATCAGCCCCAGCATTTT
v_call: TRBV28; j_call: TRBJ2-7; clone_size: -; d_call: TRBD1; cdr3_aa: CASLGQVEPYEQYF; cdr3_nt: TGTGCCAGCCTAGGACAGGTGGAACCCTACGAGCAGTACTTC
v_call: TRBV4-2; j_call: TRBJ1-6; clone_size: few; d_call: -; cdr3_aa: CASSQDLNSPLHF; cdr3_nt: TGTGCCAGCAGCCAAGATCTAAATTCACCCCTCCACTTT
v_call: TRBV11-2; j_call: TRBJ1-2; clone_size: -; d_call: TRBD1; cdr3_aa: CASSLEGGGYYGYTF; cdr3_nt: TGTGCCAGCAGCTTAGAAGGGGGCGGGTACTATGGCTACACCTTC
v_call: TRBV3-1/TRBV3-2; j_call: TRBJ2-1; clone_size: -; d_call: -; cdr3_aa: CASSQPPGEPSTYNEQFF; cdr3_nt: TGTGCCAGCAGCCAACCTCCCGGGGAGCCTAGTACCTACAATGAGCAGTTCTTC
v_call: TRBV6-4; j_call: TRBJ2-2; clone_size: medium-sized; d_call: TRBD2; cdr3_aa: CASSALAGNTGELFF; cdr3_nt: TGTGCCAGCAGTGCGCTAGCGGGAAACACCGGGGAGCTGTTTTTT
v_call: TRBV14; j_call: TRBJ2-6; clone_size: -; d_call: -; cdr3_aa: CASSLTGAGANVLTF; cdr3_nt: TGTGCCAGCAGCCTCACGGGGGCCGGGGCCAACGTCCTGACTTTC